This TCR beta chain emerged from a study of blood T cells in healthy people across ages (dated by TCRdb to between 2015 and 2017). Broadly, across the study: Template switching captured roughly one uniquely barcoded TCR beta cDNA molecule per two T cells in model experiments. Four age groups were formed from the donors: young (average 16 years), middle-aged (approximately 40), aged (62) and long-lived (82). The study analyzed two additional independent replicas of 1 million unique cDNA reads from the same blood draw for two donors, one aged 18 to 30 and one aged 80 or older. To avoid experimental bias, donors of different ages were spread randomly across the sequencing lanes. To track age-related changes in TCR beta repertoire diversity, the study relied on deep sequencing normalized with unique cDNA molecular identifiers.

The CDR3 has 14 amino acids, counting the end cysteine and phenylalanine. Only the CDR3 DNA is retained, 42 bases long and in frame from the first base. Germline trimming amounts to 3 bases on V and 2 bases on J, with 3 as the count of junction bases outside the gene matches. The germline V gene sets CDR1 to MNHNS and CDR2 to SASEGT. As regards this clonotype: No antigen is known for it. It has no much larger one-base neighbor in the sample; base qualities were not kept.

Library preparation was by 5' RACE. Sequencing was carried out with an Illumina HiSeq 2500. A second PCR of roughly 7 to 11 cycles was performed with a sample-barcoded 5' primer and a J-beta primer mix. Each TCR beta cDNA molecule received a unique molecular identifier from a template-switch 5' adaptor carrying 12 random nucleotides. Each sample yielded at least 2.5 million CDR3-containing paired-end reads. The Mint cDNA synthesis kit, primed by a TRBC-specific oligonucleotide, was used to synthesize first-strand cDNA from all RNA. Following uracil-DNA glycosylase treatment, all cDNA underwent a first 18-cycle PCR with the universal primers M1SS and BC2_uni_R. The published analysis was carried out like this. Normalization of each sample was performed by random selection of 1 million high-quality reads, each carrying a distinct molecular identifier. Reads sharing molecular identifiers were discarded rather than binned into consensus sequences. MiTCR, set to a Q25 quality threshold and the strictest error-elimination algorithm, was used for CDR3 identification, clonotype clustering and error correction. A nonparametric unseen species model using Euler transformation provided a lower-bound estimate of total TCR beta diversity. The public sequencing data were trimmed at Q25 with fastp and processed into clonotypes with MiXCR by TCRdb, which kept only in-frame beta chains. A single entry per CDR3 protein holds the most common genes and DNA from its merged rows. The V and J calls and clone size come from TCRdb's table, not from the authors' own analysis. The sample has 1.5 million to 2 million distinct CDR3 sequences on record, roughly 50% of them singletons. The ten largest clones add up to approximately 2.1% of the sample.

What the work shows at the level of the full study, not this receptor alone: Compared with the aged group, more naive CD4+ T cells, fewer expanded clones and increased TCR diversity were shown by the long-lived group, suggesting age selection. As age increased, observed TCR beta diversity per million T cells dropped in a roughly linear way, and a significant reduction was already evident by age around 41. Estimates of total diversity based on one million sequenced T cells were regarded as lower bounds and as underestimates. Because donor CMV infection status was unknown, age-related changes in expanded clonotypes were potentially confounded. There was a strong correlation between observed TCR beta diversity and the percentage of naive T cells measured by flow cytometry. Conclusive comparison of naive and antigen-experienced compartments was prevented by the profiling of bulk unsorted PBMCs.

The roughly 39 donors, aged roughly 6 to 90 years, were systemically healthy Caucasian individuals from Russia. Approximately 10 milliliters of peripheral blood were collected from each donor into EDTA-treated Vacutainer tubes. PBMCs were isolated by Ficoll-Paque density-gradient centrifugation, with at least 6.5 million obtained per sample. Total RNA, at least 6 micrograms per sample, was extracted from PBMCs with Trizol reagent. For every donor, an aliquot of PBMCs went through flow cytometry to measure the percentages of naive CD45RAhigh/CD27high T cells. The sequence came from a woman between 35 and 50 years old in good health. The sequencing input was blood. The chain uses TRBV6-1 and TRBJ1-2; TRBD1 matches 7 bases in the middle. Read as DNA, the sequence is TGTGCCAGCAGTGAGGGACAGCGAAACTATGGCTACACCTTC. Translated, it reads CASSEGQRNYGYTF.